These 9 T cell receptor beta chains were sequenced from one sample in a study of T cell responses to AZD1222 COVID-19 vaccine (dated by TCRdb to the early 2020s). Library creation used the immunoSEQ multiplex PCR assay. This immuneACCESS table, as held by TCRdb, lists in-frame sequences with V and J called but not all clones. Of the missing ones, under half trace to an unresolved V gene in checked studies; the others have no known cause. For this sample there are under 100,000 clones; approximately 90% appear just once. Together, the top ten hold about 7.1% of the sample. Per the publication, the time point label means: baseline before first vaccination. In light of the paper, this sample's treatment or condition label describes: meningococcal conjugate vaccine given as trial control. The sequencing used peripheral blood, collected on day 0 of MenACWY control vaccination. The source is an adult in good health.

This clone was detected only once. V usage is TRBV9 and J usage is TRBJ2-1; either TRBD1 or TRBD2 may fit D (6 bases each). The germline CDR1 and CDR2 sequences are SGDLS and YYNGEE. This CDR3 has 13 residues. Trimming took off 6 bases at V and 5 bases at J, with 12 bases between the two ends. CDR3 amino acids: CASMGGRDNEQFF. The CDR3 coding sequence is TGTGCCAGCATGGGGGGCCGGGACAATGAGCAGTTCTTC.

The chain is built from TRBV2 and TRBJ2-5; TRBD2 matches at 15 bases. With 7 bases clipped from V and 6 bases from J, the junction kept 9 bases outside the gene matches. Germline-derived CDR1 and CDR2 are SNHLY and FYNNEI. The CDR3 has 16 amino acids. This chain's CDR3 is CASTPGLAGGGKTQYF. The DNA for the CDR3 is TGTGCCAGCACTCCGGGACTAGCGGGAGGTGGGAAGACCCAGTACTTC.

CDR3 DNA: TGTGCCAGCAGCTTACGGCAGGGGGCTGGATCACCCCTCCACTTT. It specifies CASSLRQGAGSPLHF. The chain employs TRBV7-9 and TRBJ1-6, with TRBD1 identical over 8 bases. Germline V CDR1 and CDR2: SEHNR, FQNEAQ (reference sequence). J lost 10 bases, V lost 2 bases, and 7 bases had no gene match. This CDR3 has 15 amino acids.

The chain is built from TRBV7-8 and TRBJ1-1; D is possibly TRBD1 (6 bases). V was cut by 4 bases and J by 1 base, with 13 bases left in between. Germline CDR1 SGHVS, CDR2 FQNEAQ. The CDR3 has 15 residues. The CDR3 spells CASSSQRGGNTEAFF. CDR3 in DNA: TGTGCCAGCAGCTCCCAAAGGGGGGGGAACACTGAAGCTTTCTTT.

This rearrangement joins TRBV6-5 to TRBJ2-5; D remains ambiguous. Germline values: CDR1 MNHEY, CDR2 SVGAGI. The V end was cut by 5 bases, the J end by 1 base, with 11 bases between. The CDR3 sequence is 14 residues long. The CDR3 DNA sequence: TGTGCCAGCAGTCGCCCGGGCATCCAAGAGACCCAGTACTTC. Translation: CASSRPGIQETQYF.

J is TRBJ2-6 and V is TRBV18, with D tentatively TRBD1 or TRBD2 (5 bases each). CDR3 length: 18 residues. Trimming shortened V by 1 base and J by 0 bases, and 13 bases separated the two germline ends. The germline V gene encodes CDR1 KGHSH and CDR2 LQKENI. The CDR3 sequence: CASSPLPGTGSGANVLTF. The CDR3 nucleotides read TGTGCCAGCTCACCACTCCCGGGGACCGGCTCTGGGGCCAACGTCCTGACTTTC.

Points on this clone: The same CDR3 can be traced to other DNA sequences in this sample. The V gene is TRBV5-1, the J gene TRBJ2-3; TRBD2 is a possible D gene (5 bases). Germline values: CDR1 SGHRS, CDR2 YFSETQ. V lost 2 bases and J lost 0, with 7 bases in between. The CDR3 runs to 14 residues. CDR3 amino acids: CASSLGGSTDTQYF. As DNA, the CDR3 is TGCGCCAGCAGCTTAGGCGGGAGCACAGATACGCAGTATTTT. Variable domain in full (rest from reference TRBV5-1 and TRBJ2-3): KAGVTQTPRYLIKTRGQQVTLSCSPISGHRSVSWYQQTPGQGLQFLFEYFSETQRNKGNFPGRFSGRQFSNSRSEMNVSTLELGDSALYLCASSLGGSTDTQYFGPGTRLTVL.

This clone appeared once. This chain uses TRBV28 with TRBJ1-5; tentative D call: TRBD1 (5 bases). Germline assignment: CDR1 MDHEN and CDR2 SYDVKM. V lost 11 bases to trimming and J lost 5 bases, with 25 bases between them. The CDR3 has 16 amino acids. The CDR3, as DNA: TGTGCCTACTTTATACCCAGGGACCTCGCCCATCAGCCCCAGCATTTT. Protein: CAYFIPRDLAHQPQHF. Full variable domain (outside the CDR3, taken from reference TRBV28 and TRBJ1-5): DVKVTQSSRYLVKRTGEKVFLECVQDMDHENMFWYRQDPGLGLRLIYFSYDVKMKEKGDIPEGYSVSREKKERFSLILESASTNQTSMYLCAYFIPRDLAHQPQHFGDGTRLSIL.

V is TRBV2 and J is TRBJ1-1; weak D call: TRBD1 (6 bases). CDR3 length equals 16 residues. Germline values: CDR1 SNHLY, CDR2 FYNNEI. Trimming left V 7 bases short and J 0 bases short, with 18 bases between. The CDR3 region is CASTREGGRMNTEAFF. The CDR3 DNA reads TGTGCCAGCACTAGAGAGGGGGGCCGCATGAACACTGAAGCTTTCTTT.